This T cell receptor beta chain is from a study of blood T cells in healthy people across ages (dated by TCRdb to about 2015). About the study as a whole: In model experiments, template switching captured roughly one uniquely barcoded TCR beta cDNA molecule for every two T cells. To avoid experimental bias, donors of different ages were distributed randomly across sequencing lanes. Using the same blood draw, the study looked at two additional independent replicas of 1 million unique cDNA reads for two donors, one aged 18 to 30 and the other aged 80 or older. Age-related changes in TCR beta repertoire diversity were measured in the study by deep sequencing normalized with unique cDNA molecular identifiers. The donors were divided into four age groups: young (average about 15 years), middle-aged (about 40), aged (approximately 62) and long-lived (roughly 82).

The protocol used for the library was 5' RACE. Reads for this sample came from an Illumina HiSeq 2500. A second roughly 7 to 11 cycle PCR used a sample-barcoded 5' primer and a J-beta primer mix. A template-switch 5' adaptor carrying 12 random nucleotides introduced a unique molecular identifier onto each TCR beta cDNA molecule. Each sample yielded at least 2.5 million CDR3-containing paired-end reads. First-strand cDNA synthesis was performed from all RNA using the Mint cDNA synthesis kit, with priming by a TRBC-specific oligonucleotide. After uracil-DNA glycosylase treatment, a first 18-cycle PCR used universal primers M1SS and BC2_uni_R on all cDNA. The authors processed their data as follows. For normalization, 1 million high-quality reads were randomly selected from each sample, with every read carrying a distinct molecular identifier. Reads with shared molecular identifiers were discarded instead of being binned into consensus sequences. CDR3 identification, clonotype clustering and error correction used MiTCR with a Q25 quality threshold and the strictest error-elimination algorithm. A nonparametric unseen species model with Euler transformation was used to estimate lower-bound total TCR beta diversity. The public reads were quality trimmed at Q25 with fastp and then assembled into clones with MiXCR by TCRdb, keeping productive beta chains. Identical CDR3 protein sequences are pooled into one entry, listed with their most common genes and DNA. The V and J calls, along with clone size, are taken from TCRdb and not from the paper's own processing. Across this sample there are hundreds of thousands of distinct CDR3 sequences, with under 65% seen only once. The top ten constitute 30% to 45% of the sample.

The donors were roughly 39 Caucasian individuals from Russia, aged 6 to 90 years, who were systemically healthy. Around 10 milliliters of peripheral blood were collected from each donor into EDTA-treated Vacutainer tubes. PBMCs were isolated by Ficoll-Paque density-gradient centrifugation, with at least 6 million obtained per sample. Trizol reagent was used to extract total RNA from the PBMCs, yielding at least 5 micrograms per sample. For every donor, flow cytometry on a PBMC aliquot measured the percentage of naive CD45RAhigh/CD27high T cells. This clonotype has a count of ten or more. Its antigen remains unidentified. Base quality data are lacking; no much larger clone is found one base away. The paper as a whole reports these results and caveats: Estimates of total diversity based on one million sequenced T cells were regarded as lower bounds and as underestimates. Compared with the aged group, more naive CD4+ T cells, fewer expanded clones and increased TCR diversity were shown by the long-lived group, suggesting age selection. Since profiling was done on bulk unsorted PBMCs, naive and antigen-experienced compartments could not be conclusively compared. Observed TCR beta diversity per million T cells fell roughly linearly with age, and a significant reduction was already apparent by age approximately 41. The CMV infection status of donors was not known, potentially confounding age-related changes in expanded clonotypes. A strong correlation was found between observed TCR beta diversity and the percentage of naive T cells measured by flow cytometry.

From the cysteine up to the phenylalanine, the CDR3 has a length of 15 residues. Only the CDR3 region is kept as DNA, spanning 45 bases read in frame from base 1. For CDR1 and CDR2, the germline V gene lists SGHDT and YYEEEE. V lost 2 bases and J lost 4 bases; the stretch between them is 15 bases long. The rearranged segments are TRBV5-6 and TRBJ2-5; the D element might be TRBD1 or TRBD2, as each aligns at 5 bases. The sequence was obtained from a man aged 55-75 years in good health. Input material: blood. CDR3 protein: CASSFPGPEGETQYF. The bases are TGTGCCAGCAGCTTTCCGGGGCCTGAGGGAGAGACCCAGTACTTC.